This T cell receptor beta chain stems from a study of cytotoxic CD8 clonotypes in ibrutinib-treated CLL. Sequencing used immunoSEQ multiplex PCR; TCRdb keeps in-frame clones, though not all of them. The data hold 270,000 or so clones, with around 77% observed a single time. The clonotype comes from a human donor with chronic lymphocytic leukemia. The sample was PBMCs, taken at disease progression, from a patient treated with ibrutinib.

The CDR3 bases are TGCGCCAGCAGCCAAACACGGATAGCCTACGAGCAGTACTTC. Translated: CASSQTRIAYEQYF. The chain carries TRBV4-1 and TRBJ2-7, with unresolved D. Looked up from germline, CDR1 is MGHRA and CDR2 is YSYEKL. This CDR3 spans 14 amino acids. The V gene lost 2 bases and the J gene lost 2 bases, with 10 bases spanning the gap.